This entry describes one T cell receptor (beta chain). Its antigen specificity is not known. Base qualities are not at hand, and no much larger clone is one base apart. The cohort comprised some 730 healthy bone marrow donors. All cohort members were sampled while nominally healthy, although unrecorded immune exposures were likely present. The donor tested CMV seropositive and was one of the 289 seropositive cohort members. A peripheral blood sample was provided by each donor, and peripheral blood mononuclear cells were used for TCR beta sequencing. Genomic DNA was extracted from the blood cell samples with the Qiagen DNeasy Blood Extraction Kit. The method was the immunoSEQ multiplex PCR assay. The multiplex PCR relied on a mix of 60 forward primers for TCR Vbeta segments and 13 reverse primers for TCR Jbeta segments. A multiplex PCR assay on genomic DNA amplified the CDR3 region of rearranged TCR beta genes. The Illumina HiSeq System was used to sequence the amplified TCR beta libraries as 87-base-pair reads. The authors processed their data as follows. A later analysis tallied 75 million to 95 million unique TCR beta chains across the 666 repertoires, and 10 million to 11 million of those chains were shared by two or more donors. Raw reads were error-corrected and collapsed into unique sequences with a nearest-neighbor algorithm that merged closely related sequences to remove PCR and sequencing errors. CDR3 sequences were aligned to IMGT reference sequences to assign V, D and J gene segments. For a sequence to be retained, a match of at least six nucleotides to both a V gene segment and a J gene segment was required. Rearrangements were called productive when the CDR3 lacked stop codons and stayed in frame with V and J; all others were non-productive. CDR3 was defined by IMGT convention, running from the second conserved V-encoded cysteine to the conserved J-encoded phenylalanine. Sequences without an unambiguous match to a single V gene segment were excluded from the earlier analysis of about 600 of the donors. In an earlier analysis of a few hundred of the donors, V segments were called functional above 56.7% productive rearrangements and were called segregating when the between-donor standard deviation exceeded 5%. A statistical classification framework was built for diagnosing cytomegalovirus status from the catalog of TCR beta chain sequences. In a later analysis, TCR nucleotide sequences were compared against IMGT/GENE-DB human TR gene sequences so that V and J genes could be assigned. In a later analysis, CDR3 sequences and most-parsimonious VDJ recombination scenarios were assigned using the TCRdist pipeline. In a later analysis, every TCR beta chain was defined by the combination of its CDR3 amino acid sequence and its V-gene family, and reads without a unique V-gene family were dropped. As a way to deal with suspected cross-contamination and a sequencing artifact, a later analysis dropped roughly 620 nucleotide sequences that were highly shared and had low generation probability. In a later analysis, a clonal expansion index for each public chain was calculated from normalized within-repertoire ranks of inferred template counts. A later analysis computed generation probabilities with a VDJ recombination model fitted to out-of-frame rearrangements, and checked the results against IGoR. A later analysis scored TCR-TCR, TCR-HLA and TCR-CMV co-occurrence with hypergeometric tests, applying a repertoire-size bias correction to TCR pairs. False discovery rates were estimated in a later analysis by permuting HLA or CMV assignments 20 times. In a later analysis, co-occurring TCRs were grouped using DBSCAN, and TCRdist sequence similarity was added for clustering within HLA-allele-positive subsets. Co-occurrence clustering excluded repertoires with fewer than 30,000 or more than 120,000 public chains, plus five with anomalous nucleotide sharing. The clones in this table, taken by TCRdb from immuneACCESS, are in-frame only. Not every clone is retained; where verified, under half of the shortfall comes from an unresolved V gene, and the cause of the rest is unknown. V, J and clone size were drawn from that table, and D and trimming were deduced from the DNA. For this sample there are some 120,000 clones; about 85% appear just once. The ten largest clones take up 3.5% to 4.5% of the sample.

This sample was taken from a study of cytomegalovirus exposure and HLA in healthy donors (dated by TCRdb to the late 2010s). As for the study more broadly: According to an earlier analysis of 450 to 650 of the donors, 150 million to 200 million T cells yielded 117 million unique TCR beta sequences and about 300 Gb of sequence data. The study aimed to test whether cataloging public T cell receptors could reveal signatures of past pathogen exposure. To predict cytomegalovirus infection status, the study combined high-throughput TCR immunosequencing, statistical association of individual TCRs with disease status, and machine learning. In an earlier analysis of 500 to 650 of the donors, high-throughput TCR beta sequencing was used to judge whether each TCR beta V gene segment behaved as functional or pseudogenic. Donor age, sex, ethnicity and CMV serostatus were collected together with the repertoire data. On average, 235,054 unique TCR beta nucleotide sequences were sequenced per donor among a few hundred genotyped donors of the cohort, with about 17% of those sequences being non-productive. Rather than using new phenotypic data, the later analysis identified candidate immune exposures from TCR beta sequences and from how often those sequences occurred across donors. Class I and class II HLA loci were covered by the typing at four-digit resolution. A later analysis re-examined previously published TCR beta repertoires from hundreds of donors and added high-resolution HLA genotyping to investigate patterns of TCR occurrence. The number of typed donors differed by locus: roughly 629-630 for A, B, C, DRB1 and DQB1; approximately 520 for DQA1; roughly 600 for DPA1; and 400 to 480 for DPB1. An early release covering about 600 HLA-typed donors comprised about 290 gigabases of sequencing data and 85 million to 100 million unique TCR sequences. Along with the approximately 700-subject first cohort, a separate validation cohort of over 90 different subjects was used. A handful of DR-DQ haplotypes were handled as single units for association and clustering because linkage in the cohort was strong. The T cell repertoires of under 700 subjects were profiled by immunosequencing and related to cytomegalovirus serostatus. A later genetic analysis used genome-wide SNP genotypes for about three fifths of the 666 donors, treating that subset as a discovery cohort. All discovery cohort repertoires had been generated using a single sequencing platform. Among the roughly 400 genotyped donors, around 81% belonged to the genetic ancestry cluster associated with self-reported Caucasian donors. Paper-wide results and their limitations: When HLA alleles, especially DR and DQ, strongly co-occurred, attributing TCR associations to individual alleles was difficult. For the cohort, immune exposure information was limited to CMV serostatus. In a later analysis, HLA-associated TCR beta chains were found to be more clonally expanded and to have lower generation probabilities than equally common non-associated chains. Because counts were too low, roughly 17 rarely observed V segments, including chromosome 9 orphons, were left out of the earlier analysis of roughly 600 of the donors. Roughly uniform sequencing depth across donors was assumed in presence/absence analyses, although this assumption may not hold. Compared with the approximately 710-donor mean, donors in an Asian-associated ancestry cluster had fewer N-insertions in productive TCRs, according to a later genetic analysis. Most CMV-associated TCR beta chains appeared to be HLA-restricted in a later analysis, and the HLA associations seemed to be driven largely by CMV exposure. Only TCR beta chains were sequenced in this cohort, and the absence of alpha or paired-chain data limited detectable features. V-gene and J-gene trimming of TCR beta chains was associated with a missense DCLRE1C variant in a later genetic analysis, and the association was replicated in an independent cohort. Because HLA typing was missing for some donors at each locus, association tests included only the typed subset. A further reported finding was that TCR beta sequences accurately predicted the HLA-A and HLA-B alleles for most subjects in the first cohort. A cluster of highly shared sequence variants was judged likely to represent a technical artifact of the sequencing pipeline. In a later analysis, some 17,000 TCR beta sequences were associated with specific HLA alleles at a false discovery rate of 0.05. The classifier was reported to diagnose cytomegalovirus status with high specificity and sensitivity in both the original cohort and the validation cohort. In the study, around 160 TCR beta chains were listed as associated with cytomegalovirus. According to the authors, the approach could potentially be generalized to other disease states and immunological phenotypes. Because the 87-base-pair reads could not distinguish some IMGT-functional V segments, including TRBV6-2 and TRBV6-3, those segments were excluded. In an earlier analysis of over 550 of the donors, most TCR beta V segments were observed in productive rearrangements about 90% or about 30% of the time, broadly matching IMGT annotations. While some public TCRs were present in many individuals, most TCR sequences turned up only very rarely across donors. A few of the identified cytomegalovirus-associated TCR beta chains were confirmed in vitro to be specific for cytomegalovirus antigens. A later analysis found that TCR association rates varied across HLA loci, with DRB1 alleles showing the most associated TCRs and HLA-C alleles the fewest. Linkage disequilibrium might explain the correlated functional status among segregating V segments, but an unknown experimental factor could not be excluded. A later analysis reported that several top co-occurrence clusters appeared linked to parvovirus B19, influenza, CMV and Epstein-Barr virus.

Taken from cysteine to phenylalanine, the CDR3 has 14 residues. Only the CDR3 part of the read is kept: 42 bases, read in frame from the first base. The germline V gene yields SGHDN for CDR1 and FVKESK for CDR2. At the junction V is shortened by 4 bases and J by 6 bases, with 14 bases in between. This receptor was taken from a man younger than 30 in good health and CMV-seropositive. The sequenced sample consisted of PBMCs. The receptor chain draws on TRBV14 and TRBJ2-3; TRBD1 is perhaps the D gene, given 5 matching bases. The DNA sequence reads TGTGCCAGCAGCCCCCTGGACATTGCGGATACGCAGTATTTT. It translates as CASSPLDIADTQYF. Full variable domain (CDR3 extended with the reference TRBV14 and TRBJ2-3 proteins): EAGVTQFPSHSVIEKGQTVTLRCDPISGHDNLYWYRRVMGKEIKFLLHFVKESKQDESGMPNNRFLAERTGGTYSTLKVQPAELEDSGVYFCASSPLDIADTQYFGPGTRLTVL.